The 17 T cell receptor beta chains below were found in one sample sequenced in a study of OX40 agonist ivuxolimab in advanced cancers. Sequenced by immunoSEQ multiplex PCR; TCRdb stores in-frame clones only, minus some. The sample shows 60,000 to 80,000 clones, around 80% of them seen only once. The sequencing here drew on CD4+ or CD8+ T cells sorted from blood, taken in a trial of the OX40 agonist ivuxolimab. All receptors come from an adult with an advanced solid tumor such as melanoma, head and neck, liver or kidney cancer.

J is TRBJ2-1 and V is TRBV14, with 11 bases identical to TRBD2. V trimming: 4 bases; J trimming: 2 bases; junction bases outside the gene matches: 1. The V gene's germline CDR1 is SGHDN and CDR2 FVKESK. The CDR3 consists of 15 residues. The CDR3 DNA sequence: TGTGCCAGCAGCCCGGGACTAGCGGCCTACAATGAGCAGTTCTTC. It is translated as CASSPGLAAYNEQFF.

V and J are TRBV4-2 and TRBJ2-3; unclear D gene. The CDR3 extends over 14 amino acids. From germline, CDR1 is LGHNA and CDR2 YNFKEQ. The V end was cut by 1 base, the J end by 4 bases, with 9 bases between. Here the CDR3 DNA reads TGTGCCAGCAGCCAAGCCATAGAACCAGATACGCAGTATTTT. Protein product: CASSQAIEPDTQYF.

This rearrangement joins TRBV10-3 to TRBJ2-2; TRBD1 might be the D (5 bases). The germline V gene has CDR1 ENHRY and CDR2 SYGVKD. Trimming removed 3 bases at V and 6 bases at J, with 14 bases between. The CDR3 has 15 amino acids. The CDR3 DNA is TGTGCCATCAGTGATCGCGACAGTCTCGCCGGGGAGCTGTTTTTT. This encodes CAISDRDSLAGELFF.

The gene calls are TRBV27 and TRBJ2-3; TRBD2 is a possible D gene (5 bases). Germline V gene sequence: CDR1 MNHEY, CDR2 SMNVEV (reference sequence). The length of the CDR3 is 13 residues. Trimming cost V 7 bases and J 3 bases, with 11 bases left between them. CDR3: CASTSGGTDTQYF. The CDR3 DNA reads TGTGCCAGCACCTCCGGCGGGACAGATACGCAGTATTTT.

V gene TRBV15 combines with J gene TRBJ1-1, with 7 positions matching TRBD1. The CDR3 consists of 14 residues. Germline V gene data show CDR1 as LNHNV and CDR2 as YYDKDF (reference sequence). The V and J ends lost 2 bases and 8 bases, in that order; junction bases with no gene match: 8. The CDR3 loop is CATSRKTGEGEAFF. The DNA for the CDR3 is TGTGCCACCAGCAGAAAAACAGGGGAGGGCGAAGCTTTCTTT. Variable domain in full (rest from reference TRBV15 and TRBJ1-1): DAMVIQNPRYQVTQFGKPVTLSCSQTLNHNVMYWYQQKSSQAPKLLFHYYDKDFNNEADTPDNFQSRRPNTSFCFLDIRSPGLGDTAMYLCATSRKTGEGEAFFGQGTRLTVV.

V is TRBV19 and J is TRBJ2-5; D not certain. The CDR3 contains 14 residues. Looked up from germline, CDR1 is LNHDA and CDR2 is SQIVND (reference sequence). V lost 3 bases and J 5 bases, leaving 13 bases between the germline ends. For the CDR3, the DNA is TGTGCCAGTAGTATTAAGAGGTCACTCGAGACCCAGTACTTC. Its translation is CASSIKRSLETQYF.

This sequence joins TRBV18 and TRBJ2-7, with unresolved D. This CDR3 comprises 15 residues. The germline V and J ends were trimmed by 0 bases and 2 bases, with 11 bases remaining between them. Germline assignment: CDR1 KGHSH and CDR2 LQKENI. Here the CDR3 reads CASSPPGGTTYEQYF. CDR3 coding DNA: TGTGCCAGCTCACCACCGGGTGGCACGACCTACGAGCAGTACTTC.

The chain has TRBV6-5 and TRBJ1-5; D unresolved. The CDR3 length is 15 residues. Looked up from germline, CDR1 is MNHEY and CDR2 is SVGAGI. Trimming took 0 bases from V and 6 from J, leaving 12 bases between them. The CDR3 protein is CASSYSPGPGQPQHF. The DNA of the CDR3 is TGTGCCAGCAGTTACTCTCCAGGTCCGGGTCAGCCCCAGCATTTT.

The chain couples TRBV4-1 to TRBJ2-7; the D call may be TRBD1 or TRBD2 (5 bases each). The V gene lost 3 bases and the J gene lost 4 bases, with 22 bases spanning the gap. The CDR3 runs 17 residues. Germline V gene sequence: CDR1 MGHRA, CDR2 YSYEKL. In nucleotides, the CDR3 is TGCGCCAGCAGCCAGATGGGACGGGCAGAGGATGGGTACGAGCAGTACTTC. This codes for CASSQMGRAEDGYEQYF.

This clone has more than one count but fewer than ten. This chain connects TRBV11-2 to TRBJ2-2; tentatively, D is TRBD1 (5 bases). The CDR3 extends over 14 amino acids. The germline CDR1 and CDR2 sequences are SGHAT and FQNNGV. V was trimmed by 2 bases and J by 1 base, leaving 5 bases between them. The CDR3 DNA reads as TGTGCCAGCAGCTTAAGGGGGAACACCGGGGAGCTGTTTTTT. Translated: CASSLRGNTGELFF.

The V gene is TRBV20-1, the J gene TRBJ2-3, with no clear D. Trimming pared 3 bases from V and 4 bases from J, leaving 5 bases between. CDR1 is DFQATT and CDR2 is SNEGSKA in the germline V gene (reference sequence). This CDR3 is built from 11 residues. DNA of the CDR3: TGCAGTGCTAGTTTGTCAGATACGCAGTATTTT. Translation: CSASLSDTQYF.

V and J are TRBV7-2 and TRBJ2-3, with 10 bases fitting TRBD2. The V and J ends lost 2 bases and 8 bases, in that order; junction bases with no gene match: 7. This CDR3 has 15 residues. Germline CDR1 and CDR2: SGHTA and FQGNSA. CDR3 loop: CASSLPLAGDGTQYF. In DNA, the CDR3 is TGTGCCAGCAGCTTACCCCTAGCGGGAGACGGTACGCAGTATTTT.

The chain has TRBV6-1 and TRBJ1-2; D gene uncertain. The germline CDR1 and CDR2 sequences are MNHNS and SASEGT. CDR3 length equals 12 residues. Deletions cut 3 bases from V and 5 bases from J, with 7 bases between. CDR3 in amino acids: CASSELAYGYTF. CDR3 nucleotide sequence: TGTGCCAGCAGTGAGTTGGCGTATGGCTACACCTTC.

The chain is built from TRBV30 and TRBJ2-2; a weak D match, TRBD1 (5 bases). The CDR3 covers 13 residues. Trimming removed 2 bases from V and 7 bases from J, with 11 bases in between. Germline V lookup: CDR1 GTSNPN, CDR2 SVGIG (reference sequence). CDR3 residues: CAWSRTDSGELFF. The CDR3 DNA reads TGTGCCTGGAGTAGAACTGACAGCGGGGAGCTGTTTTTT.

CDR3 DNA sequence: TGTGCCAGCAGCTTTGGCGGGTGGAACCTCTACGAGCAGTACTTC. Protein sequence: CASSFGGWNLYEQYF. The chain joins TRBV27 to TRBJ2-7, with a possible D match to TRBD2 (5 bases). Germline V CDR1 and CDR2: MNHEY, SMNVEV (reference sequence). The CDR3 consists of 15 residues. Trimming removed 6 bases from V and 3 bases from J, with 18 bases in between.

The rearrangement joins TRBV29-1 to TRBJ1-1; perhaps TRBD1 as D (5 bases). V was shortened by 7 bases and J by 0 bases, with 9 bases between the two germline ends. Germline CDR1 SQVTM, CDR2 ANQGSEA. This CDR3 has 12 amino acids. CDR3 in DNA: TGCAGCGCTGGGACGGTGAACACTGAAGCTTTCTTT. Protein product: CSAGTVNTEAFF.

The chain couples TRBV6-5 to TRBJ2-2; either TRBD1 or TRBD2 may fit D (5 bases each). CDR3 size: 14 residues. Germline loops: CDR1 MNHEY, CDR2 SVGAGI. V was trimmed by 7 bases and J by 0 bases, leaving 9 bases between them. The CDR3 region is CASKRGPNTGELFF. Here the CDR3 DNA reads TGTGCCAGCAAACGGGGCCCGAACACCGGGGAGCTGTTTTTT.